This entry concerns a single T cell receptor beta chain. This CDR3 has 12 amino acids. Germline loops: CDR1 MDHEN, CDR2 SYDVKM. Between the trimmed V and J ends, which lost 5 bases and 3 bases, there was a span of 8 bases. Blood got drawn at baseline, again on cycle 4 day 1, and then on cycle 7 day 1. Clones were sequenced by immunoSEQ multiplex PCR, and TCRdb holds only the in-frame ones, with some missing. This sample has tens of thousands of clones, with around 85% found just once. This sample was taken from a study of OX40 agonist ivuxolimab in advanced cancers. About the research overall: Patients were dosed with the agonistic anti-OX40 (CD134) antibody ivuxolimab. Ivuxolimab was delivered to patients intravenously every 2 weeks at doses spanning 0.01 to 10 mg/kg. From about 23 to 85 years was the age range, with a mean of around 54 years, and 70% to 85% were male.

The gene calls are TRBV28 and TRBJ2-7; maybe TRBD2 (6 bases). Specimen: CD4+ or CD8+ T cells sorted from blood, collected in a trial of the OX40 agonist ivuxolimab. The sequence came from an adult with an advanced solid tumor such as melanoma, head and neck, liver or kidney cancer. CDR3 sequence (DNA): TGTGCCAGCAGTCGGGGGAGCTACGAGCAGTACTTC. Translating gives CASSRGSYEQYF. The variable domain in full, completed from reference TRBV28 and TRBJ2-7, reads DVKVTQSSRYLVKRTGEKVFLECVQDMDHENMFWYRQDPGLGLRLIYFSYDVKMKEKGDIPEGYSVSREKKERFSLILESASTNQTSMYLCASSRGSYEQYFGPGTRLTVT.